This T cell receptor beta chain is drawn from a study of a mutant IDH1 vaccine in newly diagnosed glioma. Study at large: Vaccination was launched 4-6 weeks after radiotherapy alone, or with temozolomide cycles. It was radiotherapy, temozolomide, or both that patients received previously, with most receiving both.

Comment on this clone: As yet, its antigen is unknown.

V was pared by 7 bases and J by 5 bases, with 15 bases of the junction left unmatched. In germline, CDR1 is MNHNY, CDR2 SVGAGI (reference sequence). The CDR3 covers 16 residues. Measured with immunoSEQ multiplex PCR; TCRdb has only the in-frame clones, and not every one. Altogether 40,000 to 60,000 clones are present, about 77% being singletons, with the ten largest covering about 1.7%. Time point reported: week 5, during vaccination. Each vaccine dose was 300 ug of mutant IDH1 20-mer peptide, with topical imiquimod. The TCR originated in a woman between 40 and 55 years old with glioma. The sample was PBMCs, taken from a glioma patient whose treatment included an IDH1 peptide vaccine. The chain joins TRBV6-6 to TRBJ2-5; 8 bases are shared with TRBD2. CDR3 loop: CASTPLGSGVRETQYF. The CDR3 nucleotides read TGTGCCAGCACCCCGCTAGGTAGCGGGGTTAGGGAGACCCAGTACTTC.